Below, 19 T cell receptor beta chains from the same sample are listed, as sequenced in a study of Graves' ophthalmopathy and Graves' hyperthyroidism. Using RNA transcripts, the TCR beta CDR3 regions were amplified. RT-PCR was first run with HTBI primers, then multiplex PCR in a second round. TCRdb ran MiXCR on the multiplex PCR reads and lists one entry per CDR3 protein. The table lists about 400,000 distinct CDR3 sequences, approximately 20% of them singletons. Sequencing was performed on peripheral blood. The receptors stem from a woman between 18 and 30 years old with Graves' ophthalmopathy.

This clonotype was counted at least ten times. The chain carries TRBV6-5 and TRBJ2-7, with TRBD2 matching 9 bases. V trimming: 0 bases; J trimming: 3 bases; junction bases outside the gene matches: 3. Germline CDR1 reads MNHEY; CDR2 reads SVGAGI. The CDR3 has 15 amino acids. The CDR3 DNA sequence: TGTGCCAGCAGTTACTCGGTGACTAGCGGCTACGAGCAGTACTTC. This codes for CASSYSVTSGYEQYF.

In its sample, this clonotype was seen many times. The CDR3 nucleotides read TGTGCCAGCAGCGGGACAGGGCCTAGACAGCCCCAGCATTTT. Translating gives CASSGTGPRQPQHF. The chain links TRBV7-2 to TRBJ1-5; 9 bases line up with TRBD1. Unmatched junction bases numbered 6, after V lost 5 bases and J lost 7 bases. This CDR3 comprises 14 residues. Germline V gene sequence: CDR1 SGHTA, CDR2 FQGNSA.

This clonotype showed up many times. This sequence joins TRBV6-2 or TRBV6-3 and TRBJ1-1; 8 bases fit TRBD1. V shed 5 bases, J shed 7 bases, and the junction held 9 bases outside the gene matches. The CDR3 has 14 residues. Germline V gives CDR1 MNHEY, CDR2 SVGEGT. The CDR3 is CASSGTDRGFEAFF. CDR3 nucleotide sequence: TGTGCCAGCAGTGGGACCGACAGGGGATTTGAAGCTTTCTTT.

Many counts were recorded for this clonotype. V usage is TRBV11-2 and J usage is TRBJ2-2; TRBD2 matches 7 bases. After removal of 5 bases from V and 5 bases from J, the junction contained 17 bases not matched to a gene. The length of the CDR3 is 18 residues. Germline CDR1 and CDR2: SGHAT and FQNNGV. The CDR3 loop reads CASSRGGVVAGMTGELFF. In DNA form, the CDR3 reads TGTGCCAGCAGCCGCGGCGGCGTCGTAGCGGGCATGACCGGGGAGCTGTTTTTT.

This clonotype was observed many times. The V gene is TRBV30, the J gene TRBJ1-1; a possible D gene is TRBD1 (6 bases). CDR3 length equals 17 residues. V lost 0 bases and J lost 5, with 22 bases in between. Germline assignment: CDR1 GTSNPN and CDR2 SVGIG (reference sequence). DNA of the CDR3: TGTGCCTGGAGTGTACGGAGGTTAGGGACAAAAGGGACTGAAGCTTTCTTT. This gives the protein CAWSVRRLGTKGTEAFF.

This clonotype was observed at least ten times. DNA for the CDR3: TGTGCCAGCAGCTGGGGACAGAGCTCTGGAAACACCATATATTTT. Residues: CASSWGQSSGNTIYF. This chain joins TRBV5-6 and TRBJ1-3, with 7 bases that match TRBD1. This CDR3 comprises 15 residues. V lost 3 bases and J lost 0; bases outside the gene matches: 3. The germline V gene has CDR1 SGHDT and CDR2 YYEEEE.

This clonotype was observed a handful of times. CDR3 residues: CASSPSTGTNSGANVLTF. The CDR3 DNA is TGTGCCAGCTCACCTTCTACCGGGACTAACTCTGGGGCCAACGTCCTGACTTTC. The V gene is TRBV18, the J gene TRBJ2-6; 7 bases line up with TRBD2. Trimming at V came to 3 bases and at J to 0 bases, leaving 8 bases not matched to a gene. The CDR3 sequence is 18 residues long. Germline loops: CDR1 KGHSH, CDR2 LQKENI.

The table lists this clonotype with many counts. The CDR3 bases are TGTGCCAGCAGTTTGACAGAGGGCAAGCCCCAGCATTTT. This translates into CASSLTEGKPQHF. V and J are TRBV27 and TRBJ1-5; weak D call: TRBD1 (5 bases). CDR1 and CDR2 from the germline V gene are MNHEY and SMNVEV (reference sequence). The CDR3 is made up of 13 amino acids. Trimming removed 3 bases from V and 8 bases from J, with 11 bases in between.

The genes are TRBV6-4 and TRBJ2-6; 8 bases fit TRBD1. J gave up 0 bases and V 4 bases, and 5 bases lay outside the gene matches. This CDR3 contains 17 residues. Germline assignment: CDR1 MRHNA and CDR2 SNTAGT. The CDR3 DNA follows: TGTGCCAGCAGTGCCTCTGACAGGGGCTCTGGGGCCAACGTCCTGACTTTC. The encoded protein is CASSASDRGSGANVLTF.

This clonotype was recorded many times. The CDR3 nucleotides read TGTGCTAGTGGCCAGGGAGGCCCTGGAAACACCATATATTTT. Amino acids: CASGQGGPGNTIYF. The gene calls are TRBV12-5 and TRBJ1-3, with D possibly matching TRBD1 (5 bases). The CDR3 contains 14 residues. V lost 6 bases and J 2 bases, leaving 11 bases between the germline ends. Germline V CDR1 and CDR2: LGHNT, FRNRAP.

This clonotype has a count of ten or more. The genes are TRBV7-9 and TRBJ2-5; D possibly corresponds to TRBD2 (6 bases). CDR1 SEHNR and CDR2 FQNEAQ come from the germline V gene (reference sequence). The ends were cut back, 1 base at V and 0 bases at J, with 12 bases in the middle. This CDR3 comprises 16 residues. The CDR3 here is CASSLGAGLYQETQYF. The CDR3 DNA reads as TGTGCCAGCAGCTTAGGGGCGGGATTGTACCAAGAGACCCAGTACTTC.

This clonotype was seen repeatedly, ten times or more. The DNA for the CDR3 is TGTGCCAGCAGTCCCGGACTAGCGGGAGGCTACGAGCAGTACTTC. The encoded protein is CASSPGLAGGYEQYF. The genes are TRBV7-8 and TRBJ2-7, with TRBD2 identical over 14 bases. After removal of 6 bases from V and 3 bases from J, the junction contained 4 bases not matched to a gene. This CDR3 has 15 amino acids. Germline V gene lookup returns CDR1 SGHVS and CDR2 FQNEAQ. Full variable domain (outside the CDR3, taken from reference TRBV7-8 and TRBJ2-7): GAGVSQSPRYKVAKRGQDVALRCDPISGHVSLFWYQQALGQGPEFLTYFQNEAQLDKSGLPSDRFFAERPEGSVSTLKIQRTQQEDSAVYLCASSPGLAGGYEQYFGPGTRLTVT.

This clonotype was seen repeatedly, ten times or more. V and J are TRBV7-3 and TRBJ1-1, with 7 bases matching TRBD1. The CDR3 length is 15 residues. The germline V gene has CDR1 SGHTA and CDR2 FQGTGA. V trimming: 5 bases; J trimming: 5 bases; junction bases outside the gene matches: 11. CDR3 nucleotide sequence: TGTGCCAGCAGCCCCCAGGGGGGGATAGGAACTGAAGCTTTCTTT. This codes for CASSPQGGIGTEAFF.

This clonotype was counted ten times or more. This rearrangement joins TRBV9 to TRBJ2-7; perhaps TRBD1 as D (6 bases). There are 14 residues in the CDR3. The V gene's germline CDR1 is SGDLS and CDR2 YYNGEE. Trimming pared 3 bases from V and 3 bases from J, leaving 13 bases between. The CDR3 DNA follows: TGTGCCAGCAGCGAAAGCGTAGGGGGCTACGAGCAGTACTTC. It yields the protein CASSESVGGYEQYF.

This clonotype was picked up many times. The chain is built from TRBV7-2 and TRBJ2-7; tentatively, D is TRBD1 or TRBD2 (6 bases each). The V gene lost 7 bases and the J gene lost 12 bases, with 16 bases spanning the gap. Germline loops: CDR1 SGHTA, CDR2 FQGNSA. The CDR3 is 11 amino acids. CDR3 nucleotide sequence: TGTGCCAGCACCGGAGGGGGGAAGCGGTACTTC. Its protein is CASTGGGKRYF.

This clonotype was counted at least ten times. The chain carries TRBV24-1 and TRBJ1-1, with D perhaps matching TRBD1 (6 bases). The V and J ends lost 7 bases and 1 base respectively, with 9 bases between them. The CDR3 is 13 amino acids. CDR1 is KGHDR, CDR2 SFDVKD, per germline. CDR3 coding DNA: TGTGCCACCAGGAGGGGGACGAACACTGAAGCTTTCTTT. Its translation is CATRRGTNTEAFF.

This clonotype has at least ten counts. The V gene is TRBV6-2 or TRBV6-3, the J gene TRBJ2-7, with D perhaps TRBD1 (5 bases). Germline V CDR1 and CDR2: MNHEY, SVGEGT. The CDR3 runs to 16 residues. The V end lost 6 bases, the J end lost 6 bases, and 24 bases lay between the germline ends. DNA of the CDR3: TGTGCCAGCAGCCCAGGGATTCTGGACGGGCTCGCCGAGCAGTACTTC. This gives the protein CASSPGILDGLAEQYF.

In DNA, the CDR3 is TGTGCCAGCAGCTTTTGGGGGCGCGGATTGGAGCAGTACTTC. The encoded protein is CASSFWGRGLEQYF. This chain connects TRBV2 to TRBJ2-7, with a weak D call TRBD1 (6 bases). This CDR3 has 14 amino acids. Germline V lookup: CDR1 SNHLY, CDR2 FYNNEI. Trimming removed 6 bases at V and 7 bases at J, with 19 bases between. Supplemented by reference TRBV2 and TRBJ2-7, the full variable domain reads EPEVTQTPSHQVTQMGQEVILRCVPISNHLYFYWYRQILGQKVEFLVSFYNNEISEKSEIFDDQFSVERPDGSNFTLKIRSTKLEDSAMYFCASSFWGRGLEQYFGPGTRLTVT.

This clonotype was seen repeatedly, ten times or more. This chain joins TRBV29-1 and TRBJ1-2; D perhaps matches TRBD1 (5 bases). V gave up 4 bases and J gave up 8 bases, with 17 bases separating them. CDR3 size: 13 residues. The germline gives CDR1 SQVTM, CDR2 ANQGSEA. The CDR3 region has the DNA TGCAGCGTTGTGGGGTCGGGGGGAAAGGGCTACACCTTC. Its translation: CSVVGSGGKGYTF. The full variable domain, rest sourced from reference TRBV29-1 and TRBJ1-2, is SAVISQKPSRDICQRGTSLTIQCQVDSQVTMMFWYRQQPGQSLTLIATANQGSEATYESGFVIDKFPISRPNLTFSTLTVSNMSPEDSSIYLCSVVGSGGKGYTFGSGTRLTVV.